The present T cell receptor (beta chain) was sequenced within a study of T cell responses to AZD1222 COVID-19 vaccine. Study-wide results and limits: Among AZD1222 vaccinees, only five or six were seropositive at baseline. When two AZD1222 doses had been given, Spike-specific TCR breadth and depth rose. The donor group comprised mostly white British people and more females; the analysis possibly underestimated clonal diversity.

Method: immunoSEQ multiplex PCR; TCRdb's copy keeps in-frame clones and lacks some. The repertoire holds roughly 180,000 clones, with 85% to 95% as singletons. For this clone: The antigen is not known.

Per germline, CDR1 MNHNS and CDR2 SASEGT. V dropped 2 bases and J dropped 11 bases, with 13 bases sitting between them. The CDR3 is 13 amino acids. Combined were second doses at about 4 or about 12 weeks. The rearrangement uses TRBV6-1 and TRBJ1-5, with D uncertain. Sequenced material: peripheral blood, taken 28 days after the second AZD1222 dose. The receptor comes from an adult who received the AZD1222 COVID-19 vaccine. The chain's CDR3 is CASSESSGLAQHF. The DNA for the CDR3 is TGTGCCAGCAGTGAATCCTCAGGATTAGCCCAGCATTTT.